This is a list of T cell receptor beta chains from one sample in a study of blood T cell repertoires in COVID-19. Sequencing was performed with immunoSEQ multiplex PCR; in TCRdb, only in-frame clones are kept and a portion is missing. The sample contains about 370,000 clones, approximately 93% of which appear only once. What was sequenced was PBMCs or T cells enriched from blood (not recorded which). These receptors all come from a woman aged 40 to 50 who had been exposed to COVID-19. Both conserved end residues are part of each CDR3. D genes are given only for firm matches. Clone size is given for some rows only: seen once, a few or many times, or a class if the clone is expanded.

V gene: TRBV5-1; J gene: TRBJ2-1; clone size: NA; D gene: TRBD2; CDR3 protein: CASSFSGGTDEQFF; CDR3 DNA: TGCGCCAGCAGCTTTAGCGGGGGGACAGATGAGCAGTTCTTC
V gene: TRBV5-1; J gene: TRBJ1-2; clone size: NA; D gene: TRBD1; CDR3 protein: CASNPAGTGSGYTF; CDR3 DNA: TGCGCCAGCAACCCAGCCGGGACAGGGAGCGGCTACACCTTC
V gene: TRBV5-4; J gene: TRBJ2-5; clone size: NA; D gene: NA; CDR3 protein: CASSSSSREEIQYF; CDR3 DNA: TGTGCCAGCAGCTCATCGTCGCGGGAAGAGATCCAGTACTTC
V gene: TRBV9; J gene: TRBJ1-2; clone size: NA; D gene: TRBD1; CDR3 protein: CASSPGDRNYGYTF; CDR3 DNA: TGTGCCAGCAGCCCAGGGGACAGGAACTATGGCTACACCTTC
V gene: TRBV19; J gene: TRBJ2-2; clone size: NA; D gene: TRBD2; CDR3 protein: CASDGGGALDTGELFF; CDR3 DNA: TGTGCCAGTGATGGCGGGGGGGCCCTCGACACCGGGGAGCTGTTTTTT
V gene: TRBV30; J gene: TRBJ2-7; clone size: NA; D gene: NA; CDR3 protein: CAWSQTVYEQYF; CDR3 DNA: TGTGCCTGGAGTCAGACTGTATACGAGCAGTACTTC
V gene: TRBV12-3/TRBV12-4; J gene: TRBJ2-3; clone size: NA; D gene: NA; CDR3 protein: CASSLHRGDTQYF; CDR3 DNA: TGTGCCAGCAGTTTACATCGAGGAGATACGCAGTATTTT
V gene: TRBV5-6; J gene: TRBJ2-7; clone size: few; D gene: NA; CDR3 protein: CASSFRDEQYF; CDR3 DNA: TGTGCCAGCAGCTTCAGGGACGAGCAGTACTTC
V gene: TRBV20-1; J gene: TRBJ1-2; clone size: NA; D gene: TRBD1; CDR3 protein: CSASRATGGFNYGYTF; CDR3 DNA: TGCAGTGCGAGTAGAGCAACAGGGGGCTTCAACTATGGCTACACCTTC
V gene: TRBV11-2; J gene: TRBJ2-7; clone size: NA; D gene: TRBD2; CDR3 protein: CASRRYSGGQSYEQYF; CDR3 DNA: TGTGCCAGCAGACGGTATAGCGGGGGGCAATCCTACGAGCAGTACTTC
V gene: TRBV5-1; J gene: TRBJ1-1; clone size: NA; D gene: NA; CDR3 protein: CASSLERTLSWDTEAFF; CDR3 DNA: TGCGCCAGCAGCTTGGAACGGACACTATCTTGGGACACTGAAGCTTTCTTT
V gene: TRBV12-3/TRBV12-4; J gene: TRBJ1-2; clone size: NA; D gene: NA; CDR3 protein: CASSSGVRGYTF; CDR3 DNA: TGTGCCAGCAGTTCAGGGGTTCGAGGCTACACCTTC
V gene: TRBV2; J gene: TRBJ2-5; clone size: NA; D gene: NA; CDR3 protein: CASSKKRLGQETQYF; CDR3 DNA: TGTGCCAGCAGTAAAAAAAGACTGGGCCAAGAGACCCAGTACTTC
V gene: TRBV7-2; J gene: TRBJ2-2; clone size: NA; D gene: TRBD2; CDR3 protein: CASSFLAGGSGELFF; CDR3 DNA: TGTGCCAGCAGCTTCCTAGCGGGAGGCTCCGGGGAGCTGTTTTTT
V gene: TRBV9; J gene: TRBJ1-2; clone size: NA; D gene: NA; CDR3 protein: CASSVPYRAAPSNYGYTF; CDR3 DNA: TGTGCCAGCAGCGTACCCTATCGTGCGGCGCCTTCTAACTATGGCTACACCTTC
V gene: TRBV19; J gene: TRBJ2-2; clone size: NA; D gene: NA; CDR3 protein: CASSRRTNTGELFF; CDR3 DNA: TGTGCCAGTAGTCGCAGGACGAACACCGGGGAGCTGTTTTTT
V gene: TRBV12-3/TRBV12-4; J gene: TRBJ2-4; clone size: NA; D gene: TRBD1; CDR3 protein: CASSPQGNIQYF; CDR3 DNA: TGTGCCAGCAGTCCACAGGGGAACATTCAGTACTTC
V gene: TRBV18; J gene: TRBJ2-5; clone size: NA; D gene: TRBD1; CDR3 protein: CASSGTGVETQYF; CDR3 DNA: TGTGCCAGCTCAGGCACAGGGGTAGAGACCCAGTACTTC
V gene: TRBV27; J gene: TRBJ2-7; clone size: NA; D gene: NA; CDR3 protein: CASRDSSSYEQYF; CDR3 DNA: TGTGCCAGCCGGGACTCCAGCTCCTACGAGCAGTACTTC
V gene: TRBV27; J gene: TRBJ2-2; clone size: NA; D gene: NA; CDR3 protein: CASKDREAHTGELFF; CDR3 DNA: TGTGCCAGCAAAGACAGGGAGGCCCACACCGGGGAGCTGTTTTTT
V gene: TRBV6-2/TRBV6-3; J gene: TRBJ1-3; clone size: NA; D gene: NA; CDR3 protein: CASSYDRISGNTIYF; CDR3 DNA: TGTGCCAGCAGTTACGACAGGATCTCTGGAAACACCATATATTTT
V gene: TRBV12-3/TRBV12-4; J gene: TRBJ1-6; clone size: NA; D gene: NA; CDR3 protein: CASRSSYNSPLHF; CDR3 DNA: TGTGCCAGCAGGAGCTCCTATAATTCACCCCTCCACTTT
V gene: TRBV15; J gene: TRBJ1-6; clone size: NA; D gene: NA; CDR3 protein: CATSRDEGGNSPLHF; CDR3 DNA: TGTGCCACCAGCAGAGACGAGGGAGGGAATTCACCCCTCCACTTT